This T cell receptor (beta chain) was sequenced for a study of blood T cell repertoires in COVID-19. The method was immunoSEQ multiplex PCR; TCRdb's version includes in-frame clones alone and lacks a portion of them. The sample holds some 130,000 clones, around nine tenths seen once. The CDR3 is made up of 16 amino acids. Looked up from germline, CDR1 is SGHRS and CDR2 is YFSETQ. Trimming removed 2 bases from V and 0 bases from J, with 12 bases in between. Source material: peripheral blood. The TCR originated in a man aged 60 to 69 with COVID-19, enrolled during active disease. The J gene is TRBJ1-3, the V gene TRBV5-1; D not certain. In DNA form, the CDR3 reads TGCGCCAGCAGCTTACCCGGAGAGAGCTCTGGAAACACCATATATTTT. It translates to CASSLPGESSGNTIYF.